These 3 T cell receptor beta chains originate from one sample sequenced in a study of PD-L1 blockade in urothelial cancer. Documented time point: pretreatment peripheral blood. Here immunoSEQ multiplex PCR was the method, and the copy in TCRdb shows in-frame clones only, minus some. This table has about 50,000 clones, around 80% appearing once. Source: PBMCs, taken around atezolizumab (anti-PD-L1) treatment. The source is a man in his sixties or seventies with urothelial cancer.

The chain recombines TRBV6-5 with TRBJ2-5; no definite D call. This CDR3 spans 11 amino acids. The V gene's germline CDR1 is MNHEY and CDR2 SVGAGI. V was pared by 8 bases and J by 7 bases, with 11 bases between. The CDR3 DNA reads TGTGCCAGCCAGGATGCGTGGACCCAGTACTTC. It codes for CASQDAWTQYF.

This chain uses TRBV6-6 with TRBJ1-5; 7 bases align to TRBD1. This CDR3 is 14 amino acids long. Losses at the gene ends were 7 bases for V and 1 base for J; bases not matched to a gene: 4. CDR1 is MNHNY and CDR2 is SVGAGI in the germline V gene (reference sequence). Here the CDR3 DNA reads TGTGCCAGCACCGCGACAGGGAGCAATCAGCCCCAGCATTTT. Translation gives CASTATGSNQPQHF.

The rearrangement uses TRBV5-1 and TRBJ2-5; D gene unclear. V dropped 7 bases and J dropped 2 bases, with 12 bases sitting between them. Per germline, CDR1 SGHRS and CDR2 YFSETQ. The CDR3 is 13 residues long. CDR3 in amino acids: CASRATLQETQYF. Written as DNA, the CDR3 is TGCGCCAGCCGAGCAACCTTACAAGAGACCCAGTACTTC.